This T cell receptor beta chain stems from a study of CD8+CD57+ T cells in acquired aplastic anemia. Study details: Sorted CD4+ and CD8+ cells gave an average of approximately 3 ug of DNA.

The authors sequenced patients whose flow cytometry had shown CD8+CD57+ cell expansion. Receipt of therapy had not occurred in any patient by the time of blood sampling. Note on this clonotype: No antigen is known for it.

Genomic DNA constituted the template upon which TCR beta VDJ and CDR3 profiling was performed. Using its own MiXCR run on the reads, TCRdb lists one record per CDR3 protein. The repertoire holds roughly 220,000 distinct CDR3 sequences, with less than 75% as singletons. CDR1 and CDR2 from the germline V gene are KGHDR and SFDVKD. CDR3 length: 14 residues. V shed 4 bases and J shed 8 bases, with 16 bases lying between them. Regarding the study as a whole: Patients and controls shared fewer than 30 CD8+ CDR3 sequences.

Sequencing was performed on sorted CD4+, CD8+, or CD8+CD57+ T cells (not recorded which) from PBMCs. The receptor's source is a human donor with aplastic anemia. The genes are TRBV24-1 and TRBJ1-2; no clear D gene. CDR3 nucleotides: TGTGCCACCAGTGACAACACCGGGATATCGGGCTACACCTTC. The encoded protein is CATSDNTGISGYTF.